The 16 T cell receptor beta chains given below trace back to one sample, sequenced in a study of T-cell reconstitution after alpha-beta-depleted transplantation in children. Preparation of the TCRbeta library used unique molecular identifiers. TCRdb reprocessed the PCR reads with MiXCR, giving one entry per CDR3 protein. The table has under 350,000 distinct CDR3 sequences, about a tenth seen once; the top ten hold around 10%. The material was PBMCs from the stem cell graft donor, obtained from the stem cell graft. Receptor source: a human donor who donated a stem cell graft to a child with SCID.

The CDR3 reads CASSQYVTGGGHSTDTQYF. Here the CDR3 DNA reads TGTGCCAGCAGCCAATATGTAACAGGGGGAGGTCATAGCACAGATACGCAGTATTTT. The rearrangement uses TRBV3-1 and TRBJ2-3; 8 bases line up with TRBD1. Trimming cost V 2 bases and J 0 bases; bases outside gene matches: 13. Germline values: CDR1 LGHDT, CDR2 YNNKEL (reference sequence). The CDR3 contains 19 residues.

This clonotype was picked up a small number of times. The chain recombines TRBV25-1 with TRBJ2-5; 7 bases line up with TRBD1. From germline, CDR1 is MGHDK and CDR2 SYGVNS. The CDR3 consists of 15 residues. Losses at the gene ends were 2 bases for V and 5 bases for J; bases not matched to a gene: 8. As DNA, the CDR3 is TGTGCCAGCAGTGAAAACAACAGGGGTGCTGAGACCCAGTACTTC. Protein: CASSENNRGAETQYF.

The chain joins TRBV7-2 to TRBJ2-7, with a possible D match to TRBD1 (5 bases). V dropped 3 bases and J dropped 3 bases, with 15 bases sitting between them. The CDR3 is 15 residues long. CDR1 SGHTA and CDR2 FQGNSA come from the germline V gene. DNA for the CDR3: TGTGCCAGCAGCTTTAGGACACTCTCATACTACGAGCAGTACTTC. Residues: CASSFRTLSYYEQYF.

This clonotype was seen ten or more times. The genes are TRBV12-5 and TRBJ2-2, with a weak D call TRBD1 (5 bases). V lost 4 bases to trimming and J lost 4 bases, with 13 bases between them. The CDR3 has 15 amino acids. In germline, CDR1 is LGHNT, CDR2 FRNRAP. The CDR3: CASGSRQGGTGELFF. The CDR3 region has the DNA TGTGCTAGTGGTTCCCGCCAGGGTGGCACCGGGGAGCTGTTTTTT. The whole variable domain, remainder taken from reference TRBV12-5 and TRBJ2-2, is DARVTQTPRHKVTEMGQEVTMRCQPILGHNTVFWYRQTMMQGLELLAYFRNRAPLDDSGMPKDRFSAEMPDATLATLKIQPSEPRDSAVYFCASGSRQGGTGELFFGEGSRLTVL.

The sample holds a few counts of this clonotype. The rearrangement joins TRBV5-1 to TRBJ2-6; 7 nucleotides agree with TRBD1. Germline values: CDR1 SGHRS, CDR2 YFSETQ. The CDR3 covers 15 residues. Unmatched junction bases numbered 8, after V lost 5 bases and J lost 6 bases. CDR3 sequence reads: CASRLTGATANVLTF. The DNA of the CDR3 is TGCGCCAGCAGGCTAACAGGGGCCACGGCCAACGTCCTGACTTTC.

This clonotype has only a few counts. This sequence joins TRBV20-1 and TRBJ2-3; no clear D. Germline loops: CDR1 DFQATT, CDR2 SNEGSKA (reference sequence). V gave up 5 bases and J gave up 2 bases, with 14 bases separating them. The CDR3 is made up of 14 amino acids. DNA for the CDR3: TGCAGTGCTCTCACCGGGCTTTACACAGATACGCAGTATTTT. Translation: CSALTGLYTDTQYF.

This sequence joins TRBV7-9 and TRBJ1-4, with D unclear. From germline, CDR1 is SEHNR and CDR2 FQNEAQ (reference sequence). The V end was cut by 0 bases, the J end by 2 bases, with 7 bases between. The CDR3 contains 15 residues. The CDR3 is CASSLAGDTNEKLFF. The CDR3 DNA reads as TGTGCCAGCAGCTTAGCCGGTGATACTAATGAAAAACTGTTTTTT.

The chain recombines TRBV24-1 with TRBJ2-5; either TRBD1 or TRBD2 may supply D (5 bases each). Looked up from germline, CDR1 is KGHDR and CDR2 is SFDVKD. V lost 6 bases and J lost 5, with 18 bases in between. The CDR3 is 15 residues long. The CDR3 reads CATSKGAGDVETQYF. The DNA of the CDR3 is TGTGCCACCAGTAAAGGGGCGGGCGACGTTGAGACCCAGTACTTC.

This clonotype has only a few counts. This rearrangement joins TRBV3-1 to TRBJ2-3; TRBD1 or TRBD2 may be the D gene (5 bases each). Trimming left V 8 bases short and J 4 bases short, with 13 bases between. The CDR3 has 13 residues. Germline V gene lookup returns CDR1 LGHDT and CDR2 YNNKEL (reference sequence). The CDR3 protein is CASQELGADTQYF. CDR3 bases: TGTGCCAGCCAGGAGCTGGGGGCAGATACGCAGTATTTT.

This clonotype appeared a few times. The chain uses TRBV12-3 or TRBV12-4 and TRBJ2-1; 8 bases align to TRBD2. J lost 4 bases, V lost 7 bases, and 6 bases had no gene match. The CDR3 runs to 14 residues. The CDR3 is CASTLAGRYNEQFF. CDR3 coding DNA: TGTGCCAGCACGTTAGCGGGGAGGTACAATGAGCAGTTCTTC.

This clonotype was seen ten or more times. This chain uses TRBV18 with TRBJ2-2; D is uncertain. The V and J ends lost 5 bases and 2 bases respectively, with 9 bases between them. Germline V CDR1 and CDR2: KGHSH, LQKENI. This CDR3 region has 14 residues. The CDR3 nucleotides are TGTGCCAGCTCATCCTCAGCTAACACCGGGGAGCTGTTTTTT. It yields the protein CASSSSANTGELFF.

Many counts were recorded for this clonotype. The chain carries TRBV29-1 and TRBJ1-1; a weak D match, TRBD1 (6 bases). The CDR3 sequence is 15 residues long. Germline-derived CDR1 and CDR2 are SQVTM and ANQGSEA. V dropped 4 bases and J dropped 4 bases, with 19 bases sitting between them. In DNA form, the CDR3 reads TGCAGCGTTGTACGCCCGAGGGGACACTTCACTGAAGCTTTCTTT. This translates into CSVVRPRGHFTEAFF. The full variable domain, its missing parts supplied by reference TRBV29-1 and TRBJ1-1, is SAVISQKPSRDICQRGTSLTIQCQVDSQVTMMFWYRQQPGQSLTLIATANQGSEATYESGFVIDKFPISRPNLTFSTLTVSNMSPEDSSIYLCSVVRPRGHFTEAFFGQGTRLTVV.

On this clonotype itself: One end of the junction fails to match germline, which may point to a read error. The rearrangement joins TRBV3-1 to TRBJ2-1; D gene unclear. Germline CDR1 LGHDT, CDR2 YNNKEL (reference sequence). This CDR3 is built from 16 residues. The CDR3 loop is CASSQEPAVSYNVQFF. The DNA of the CDR3 is TGTGCCAGCAGCCAAGAACCCGCGGTATCATACAATGTGCAGTTCTTC.

The chain uses TRBV12-3 or TRBV12-4 and TRBJ2-5, with 7 nucleotides matching TRBD1. Trimming removed 5 bases from V and 2 bases from J; junction bases left unmatched: 11. This CDR3 comprises 16 residues. The CDR3 nucleotides are TGTGCCAGCAGTGCCTCTCTCGGGACAGTTCAAGAGACCCAGTACTTC. Residues: CASSASLGTVQETQYF.

This clonotype was detected a few times. V gene TRBV7-8 combines with J gene TRBJ1-1; D is uncertain. V was cut by 0 bases and J by 8 bases, with 16 bases left in between. The CDR3 has 15 residues. Per germline, CDR1 SGHVS and CDR2 FQNEAQ. The CDR3 loop is CASSLAFKGSREAFF. CDR3 DNA: TGTGCCAGCAGCTTAGCTTTTAAGGGTTCTCGAGAAGCTTTCTTT.

This clonotype was seen more than once but under ten times. This chain connects TRBV2 to TRBJ2-3; a weak D match, TRBD1 (5 bases). Germline values: CDR1 SNHLY, CDR2 FYNNEI. The CDR3 contains 15 residues. With 3 bases removed from V and 2 bases from J, the gap between germline ends came to 12 bases. In DNA, the CDR3 is TGTGCCAGCAGTGACGAAGGGGAATCCACAGATACGCAGTATTTT. This encodes CASSDEGESTDTQYF.